The 3 T cell receptor beta chains below were found in one sample sequenced in a study of blood T cell repertoires in COVID-19. The table came from immunoSEQ multiplex PCR; TCRdb's copy has only in-frame clones and leaves some out. The sample includes over 250,000 clones, 85% to 90% of them seen just once. The material sequenced was peripheral blood. These receptors all come from a woman aged 50 to 60 with COVID-19, enrolled during active disease.

In its sample, this clone was seen once. This sequence joins TRBV5-1 and TRBJ2-5; 7 nucleotides align to TRBD2. CDR3 size: 14 residues. From germline, CDR1 is SGHRS and CDR2 YFSETQ. The J segment lost 4 bases and the V segment lost 4 bases, leaving 7 bases of the junction unmatched. Here the CDR3 DNA reads TGCGCCAGCAGCGGGGAGGGTTCAGGAGAGACCCAGTACTTC. Its translation: CASSGEGSGETQYF.

The chain uses TRBV10-3 and TRBJ2-7, with D possibly TRBD2 on 6 matching bases. The germline V gene has CDR1 ENHRY and CDR2 SYGVKD. The CDR3 has 14 amino acids. Trimming removed 3 bases at V and 2 bases at J, with 11 bases between. CDR3 coding DNA: TGTGCCATCAGTGAAACTAGCCGGCCCTACGAGCAGTACTTC. Residues: CAISETSRPYEQYF.

V is TRBV6-5 and J is TRBJ2-3, with D tentatively TRBD1 (5 bases). The V end lost 6 bases, the J end lost 2 bases, and 9 bases lay between the germline ends. Germline loops: CDR1 MNHEY, CDR2 SVGAGI. The CDR3 sequence is 13 residues long. The CDR3 sequence is CASSGQITDTQYF. The CDR3 DNA is TGTGCCAGCAGCGGACAAATCACAGATACGCAGTATTTT.